The subject of this entry is one TCR beta chain. The sample comes from a study of PD-L1 blockade in urothelial cancer. At the level of the study: The study recovered a median of around 130,000 T cells per blood sample.

Generated by immunoSEQ multiplex PCR, the TCRdb table keeps only in-frame clones and is missing some. The sample includes roughly 60,000 clones, about 80% of them seen just once. Looked up from germline, CDR1 is SGHNT and CDR2 is YYREEE (reference sequence). The CDR3 length is 16 residues. V lost 0 bases, J lost 1 base, and 3 bases stayed unmatched. The TCR sequence derives from a man aged 65 to 85 with urothelial cancer. This specimen consisted of PBMCs, obtained around atezolizumab (anti-PD-L1) treatment. The chain employs TRBV5-4 and TRBJ2-3, with TRBD2 identical over 9 bases. CDR3: CASSLARTSGTDTQYF. CDR3 bases: TGTGCCAGCAGCTTGGCCCGGACTAGCGGCACAGATACGCAGTATTTT.